The 30 T cell receptor beta chains listed next were all sequenced from one sample in a study of T cells after yellow fever vaccination. From the 5' RACE reads, TCRdb called clonotypes with MiXCR, one entry per CDR3 protein. The repertoire holds about 120,000 distinct CDR3 sequences, with more than 7.5% as singletons. The specimen comprised CD8+ T cells sorted from PBMCs, sampled on the day of the yellow fever booster vaccination. Source of these receptors: a young man who received the YFV17D yellow fever vaccine.

This clonotype has at least ten counts. The gene calls are TRBV6-2 or TRBV6-3 and TRBJ2-1; D possibly corresponds to TRBD1 (6 bases). Trimming stripped 2 bases from V and 6 bases from J, with 8 bases between. The CDR3 spans 13 residues. The V gene's germline CDR1 is MNHEY and CDR2 SVGEGT. DNA for the CDR3: TGTGCCAGCAGTTACGGACAGACCAATGAGCAGTTCTTC. It is translated as CASSYGQTNEQFF.

This clonotype was seen only a few times. This sequence joins TRBV6-4 and TRBJ2-3; 9 nucleotides match TRBD2. V dropped 4 bases and J dropped 5; count of bases not matched to a gene: 7. The CDR3 extends over 15 amino acids. Per germline, CDR1 MRHNA and CDR2 SNTAGT. The CDR3 is CASSAEGLAGDTQYF. CDR3 DNA sequence: TGTGCCAGCAGTGCAGAGGGACTAGCTGGAGATACGCAGTATTTT.

This clonotype has at least ten counts. J is TRBJ2-1 and V is TRBV7-9; D ambiguous. The CDR3 consists of 17 residues. V was cut by 1 base and J by 0 bases, with 13 bases left in between. The V gene's germline CDR1 is SEHNR and CDR2 FQNEAQ (reference sequence). CDR3 bases: TGTGCCAGCAGCTTAGAGGCAGCCGGTAGCTCCTACAATGAGCAGTTCTTC. It encodes CASSLEAAGSSYNEQFF.

This clonotype showed up just a few times. The chain has TRBV24-1 and TRBJ2-2; D not resolved. The germline CDR1 and CDR2 sequences are KGHDR and SFDVKD. Trimming left V 2 bases short and J 4 bases short, with 4 bases between. The CDR3 covers 13 residues. The CDR3 DNA reads as TGTGCCACCAGTGATTGGGTCACCGGGGAGCTGTTTTTT. Encoded protein: CATSDWVTGELFF.

This clonotype was seen a few times. The rearrangement links TRBV7-9 to TRBJ1-1, with TRBD1 as a possible D gene (5 bases). CDR3 length: 15 amino acids. Germline CDR1 reads SEHNR; CDR2 reads FQNEAQ (reference sequence). V lost 5 bases and J lost 1, with 14 bases in between. The CDR3: CASSPGGGPNTEAFF. Written as DNA, the CDR3 is TGTGCCAGCAGCCCTGGCGGGGGACCGAACACTGAAGCTTTCTTT.

The V call is TRBV27, the J call TRBJ2-3; D not resolved. The V end lost 4 bases, the J end lost 8 bases, and 13 bases lay between the germline ends. Germline assignment: CDR1 MNHEY and CDR2 SMNVEV (reference sequence). This CDR3 is 13 amino acids long. In DNA form, the CDR3 reads TGTGCCAGCAGTTCCCACCCCTCCGGTACGCAGTATTTT. It specifies CASSSHPSGTQYF.

The rearrangement links TRBV9 to TRBJ2-1, with TRBD2 identical over 11 bases. The CDR3 length is 15 residues. J was trimmed by 4 bases and V by 4 bases; bases with no gene match: 4. From germline, CDR1 is SGDLS and CDR2 YYNGEE. CDR3 sequence (DNA): TGTGCCAGCAGCCCGGGACTAGCGGAGTACAATGAGCAGTTCTTC. Translation gives CASSPGLAEYNEQFF.

This clonotype showed up just a few times. V is TRBV7-9 and J is TRBJ1-5; D remains ambiguous. V shed 1 base and J shed 2 bases, with 12 bases lying between them. Looked up from germline, CDR1 is SEHNR and CDR2 is FQNEAQ (reference sequence). The CDR3 runs 16 residues. This CDR3 reads CASSLVEGMGNQPQHF. The CDR3 DNA follows: TGTGCCAGCAGCTTAGTAGAGGGTATGGGCAATCAGCCCCAGCATTTT. Complete variable domain (other parts from reference TRBV7-9 and TRBJ1-5): DTGVSQNPRHKITKRGQNVTFRCDPISEHNRLYWYRQTLGQGPEFLTYFQNEAQLEKSRLLSDRFSAERPKGSFSTLEIQRTEQGDSAMYLCASSLVEGMGNQPQHFGDGTRLSIL.

This sequence joins TRBV11-2 and TRBJ1-1; D possibly corresponds to TRBD1 (6 bases). From germline, CDR1 is SGHAT and CDR2 FQNNGV. This CDR3 has 13 residues. V gave up 5 bases and J gave up 5 bases, with 12 bases separating them. CDR3 DNA sequence: TGTGCCAGCAGCCAGGGGATAGGAACTGAAGCTTTCTTT. Translating it yields CASSQGIGTEAFF.

V and J are TRBV20-1 and TRBJ2-5; D is ambiguous. This CDR3 is 15 amino acids long. With 1 base removed from V and 5 bases from J, the gap between germline ends came to 17 bases. Per germline, CDR1 DFQATT and CDR2 SNEGSKA (reference sequence). The CDR3: CSARAKQGVQETQYF. The CDR3, as DNA: TGCAGTGCTAGAGCGAAGCAAGGAGTCCAGGAGACCCAGTACTTC.

The V and J genes are TRBV7-9 and TRBJ2-1; D may match TRBD1 or TRBD2 (6 bases each). Trimming cost V 6 bases and J 10 bases, with 7 bases left between them. The CDR3 length is 10 residues. Germline V gene data show CDR1 as SEHNR and CDR2 as FQNEAQ (reference sequence). The CDR3 spells CASRGGEQFF. The CDR3 nucleotides are TGTGCCAGCAGGGGGGGCGAGCAGTTCTTC.

V and J are TRBV7-2 and TRBJ2-4; 8 positions match TRBD1. The germline CDR1 and CDR2 sequences are SGHTA and FQGNSA. The junction had 12 bases not matched to a gene; V was cut back by 3 bases and J by 8 bases. The CDR3 runs 16 residues. For the CDR3, the DNA is TGTGCCAGCAGCTTGAAGCGCACAGGGGGTTGGGACATTCAGTACTTC. Its translation is CASSLKRTGGWDIQYF.

This clonotype was seen many times. The rearrangement uses TRBV28 and TRBJ2-7, with D hard to call. This CDR3 spans 14 amino acids. The germline V and J ends were trimmed by 5 bases and 2 bases, with 13 bases remaining between them. Germline assignment: CDR1 MDHEN and CDR2 SYDVKM. This chain's CDR3 is CASSESSGPYEQYV. In nucleotides, the CDR3 is TGTGCCAGCAGTGAAAGTTCAGGCCCCTACGAGCAGTACGTC.

CDR3 loop: CASRGEAQETQYF. The CDR3 DNA follows: TGCGCCAGCAGAGGGGAGGCCCAGGAGACCCAGTACTTC. The chain links TRBV5-1 to TRBJ2-5; weak D call: TRBD2 (6 bases). CDR3 size: 13 residues. The germline V and J ends were trimmed by 5 bases and 5 bases, with 13 bases remaining between them. Looked up from germline, CDR1 is SGHRS and CDR2 is YFSETQ.

The chain links TRBV10-3 to TRBJ2-2; 7 nucleotides agree with TRBD2. This CDR3 has 16 amino acids. The junction had 8 bases not matched to a gene; V was cut back by 3 bases and J by 4 bases. Germline lookup yields CDR1 ENHRY and CDR2 SYGVKD. The CDR3 region has the DNA TGTGCCATCAGTGATAGCCCTAGCGGTTCCACCGGGGAGCTGTTTTTT. It yields the protein CAISDSPSGSTGELFF.

The chain carries TRBV4-1 and TRBJ2-1; D tentatively reads TRBD1 or TRBD2 (5 bases each). The CDR3 consists of 14 residues. V was shortened by 5 bases and J by 5 bases, with 13 bases between the two germline ends. Looked up from germline, CDR1 is MGHRA and CDR2 is YSYEKL. This CDR3 reads CASSSMGENNEQFF. The DNA for the CDR3 is TGCGCCAGCAGCTCAATGGGGGAGAACAATGAGCAGTTCTTC.

CDR3 in DNA: TGTGCCAGCAGCGGAGCGGGGGCCGCCTACGAGCAGTACTTC. Its translation: CASSGAGAAYEQYF. V is TRBV7-9 and J is TRBJ2-7; 8 nucleotides line up with TRBD2. The CDR3 length is 14 residues. CDR1 and CDR2 (germline): SEHNR, FQNEAQ (reference sequence). V lost 5 bases to trimming and J lost 2 bases; unmatched junction nucleotides: 5.

The gene calls are TRBV7-9 and TRBJ1-2; D call uncertain. Trimming pared 0 bases from V and 0 bases from J, leaving 8 bases between. Germline lookup yields CDR1 SEHNR and CDR2 FQNEAQ (reference sequence). CDR3 length: 15 amino acids. The DNA of the CDR3 is TGTGCCAGCAGCTTAGCATGGAGAGCTAACTATGGCTACACCTTC. It encodes CASSLAWRANYGYTF.

This clonotype has a handful of counts. The chain joins TRBV4-3 to TRBJ2-5; D assignment may be TRBD1 or TRBD2 (5 bases each). This CDR3 is 14 amino acids long. Trimming took off 4 bases at V and 8 bases at J, with 17 bases between the two ends. Looked up from germline, CDR1 is LGHNA and CDR2 is YSLEER. As DNA, the CDR3 is TGCGCCAGCAGCCTGGCACGAGGGGCCCCCACCCAGTACTTC. It specifies CASSLARGAPTQYF.

This clonotype was seen a handful of times. The rearrangement joins TRBV20-1 to TRBJ2-7; 9 bases match TRBD2. V lost 2 bases to trimming and J lost 3 bases; unmatched junction nucleotides: 17. The CDR3 contains 18 residues. CDR1 and CDR2 from the germline V gene are DFQATT and SNEGSKA (reference sequence). CDR3 sequence: CSARPPGLAGLPSYEQYV. CDR3 sequence (DNA): TGCAGTGCTAGACCCCCCGGGCTAGCGGGGCTCCCGAGCTACGAGCAGTACGTC.

This clonotype has more than one count but fewer than ten. The rearrangement joins TRBV19 to TRBJ2-7; weak D call: TRBD1 (5 bases). CDR3 length: 14 residues. Germline CDR1 reads LNHDA; CDR2 reads SQIVND (reference sequence). The V and J ends lost 2 bases and 2 bases respectively, with 10 bases between them. The CDR3 spells CASSIRQGPYEQYF. The CDR3 nucleotides read TGTGCCAGTAGTATACGGCAGGGCCCCTACGAGCAGTACTTC. The full variable domain, rest sourced from reference TRBV19 and TRBJ2-7, is DGGITQSPKYLFRKEGQNVTLSCEQNLNHDAMYWYRQDPGQGLRLIYYSQIVNDFQKGDIAEGYSVSREKKESFPLTVTSAQKNPTAFYLCASSIRQGPYEQYFGPGTRLTVT.

This clonotype came up a few times. The J gene is TRBJ2-7, the V gene TRBV12-3 or TRBV12-4; D unclear. V lost 4 bases and J 2 bases, leaving 6 bases between the germline ends. The CDR3 covers 12 residues. The CDR3 reads CASSSPTYEQYF. For the CDR3, the DNA is TGTGCCAGCAGTTCCCCCACCTACGAGCAGTACTTC.

In this sample, this clonotype turned up a few times. The genes are TRBV15 and TRBJ2-1; D is perhaps TRBD1 or TRBD2 (6 bases each). CDR1 is LNHNV, CDR2 YYDKDF, per germline (reference sequence). Between the trimmed V and J ends, which lost 2 bases and 6 bases, there was a span of 17 bases. CDR3 length equals 16 residues. This CDR3 reads CATSRTLGGPGNEQFF. CDR3 in DNA: TGTGCCACCAGCAGAACCTTAGGGGGGCCGGGCAATGAGCAGTTCTTC. Full variable domain (remainder filled in from reference TRBV15 and TRBJ2-1): DAMVIQNPRYQVTQFGKPVTLSCSQTLNHNVMYWYQQKSSQAPKLLFHYYDKDFNNEADTPDNFQSRRPNTSFCFLDIRSPGLGDTAMYLCATSRTLGGPGNEQFFGPGTRLTVL.

This clonotype was recorded a few times. J is TRBJ2-3 and V is TRBV5-6, with TRBD1 as a possible D gene (6 bases). Per the germline V gene, CDR1 is SGHDT and CDR2 is YYEEEE. The germline V and J ends were trimmed by 2 bases and 2 bases, with 12 bases remaining between them. CDR3 size: 15 residues. This CDR3 reads CASSLRGTTTDTQYF. The CDR3 bases are TGTGCCAGCAGCTTAAGGGGGACAACCACAGATACGCAGTATTTT.

This clonotype came up a few times. The chain carries TRBV18 and TRBJ1-3; D unresolved. The CDR3 covers 17 residues. Trimming pared 1 base from V and 0 bases from J, leaving 13 bases between. Germline CDR1 KGHSH, CDR2 LQKENI. DNA for the CDR3: TGTGCCAGCTCACCACGTCCTGGCCGGGACTCTGGAAACACCATATATTTT. Its protein product is CASSPRPGRDSGNTIYF.

This clonotype was detected only a few times. This sequence joins TRBV27 and TRBJ2-3; a weak D match, TRBD1 (6 bases). This CDR3 is built from 17 residues. Trimming took off 5 bases at V and 1 base at J, with 19 bases between the two ends. Germline V gives CDR1 MNHEY, CDR2 SMNVEV (reference sequence). CDR3 nucleotides: TGTGCCAGCAGTCTGGGGGCCCCCGGGGCCGGCACAGATACGCAGTATTTT. It encodes CASSLGAPGAGTDTQYF.

The genes are TRBV6-5 and TRBJ2-1; D is uncertain. V was shortened by 4 bases and J by 7 bases, with 8 bases between the two germline ends. This CDR3 region has 12 residues. Germline V gene sequence: CDR1 MNHEY, CDR2 SVGAGI. The CDR3 DNA reads TGTGCCAGCAGTTTCAACAGAAATGAGCAGTTCTTC. Protein: CASSFNRNEQFF.

This chain joins TRBV12-3 or TRBV12-4 and TRBJ2-7; D remains ambiguous. The V and J ends lost 0 bases and 7 bases respectively, with 7 bases between them. CDR3 length: 12 amino acids. The CDR3 nucleotides read TGTGCCAGCAGTTTAGCGCTTAGGGAGCAGTACTTC. This encodes CASSLALREQYF.

The V and J genes are TRBV24-1 and TRBJ1-5; D not resolved. With 3 bases removed from V and 0 bases from J, the gap between germline ends came to 11 bases. This CDR3 is built from 16 residues. Germline CDR1 reads KGHDR; CDR2 reads SFDVKD. The CDR3 loop is CATSDTRKNSNQPQHF. In DNA, the CDR3 is TGTGCCACCAGTGATACCAGAAAGAATAGCAATCAGCCCCAGCATTTT.

The V gene is TRBV4-3, the J gene TRBJ2-7, with a possible D match to TRBD2 (6 bases). The V end was cut by 4 bases, the J end by 2 bases, with 15 bases between. Germline lookup yields CDR1 LGHNA and CDR2 YSLEER. CDR3 length: 15 amino acids. The CDR3 protein is CASSPGTGNAYEQYF. CDR3 nucleotide sequence: TGCGCCAGCAGCCCTGGGACTGGGAACGCCTACGAGCAGTACTTC.